What follows is one TCR beta chain and its context. The table lists this clonotype with a few counts. Its antigen specificity is not known. Per-nucleotide qualities are absent, and no much larger clonotype sits a single base away. The receptor library was made with 5' RACE. TCRdb lists the instrument as Illumina HiSeq 2500. The second PCR ran for about 7 to 11 cycles and used a J-beta primer mix along with a sample-barcoded 5' primer. A unique molecular identifier was introduced onto each TCR beta cDNA molecule by a template-switch 5' adaptor carrying 12 random nucleotides. Each sample yielded at least 2.5 million CDR3-containing paired-end reads. All of the RNA was converted into first-strand cDNA using the Mint cDNA synthesis kit, with a TRBC-specific oligonucleotide serving as the primer. Following uracil-DNA glycosylase treatment, a first 18-cycle PCR with universal primers M1SS and BC2_uni_R was performed on all cDNA. Per the source publication's procedure: For normalization, 1 million high-quality reads were randomly selected from each sample, with every read carrying a distinct molecular identifier. Instead of being binned into consensus sequences, reads with shared molecular identifiers were discarded. MiTCR, set to a Q25 quality threshold and the strictest error-elimination algorithm, was used for CDR3 identification, clonotype clustering and error correction. A nonparametric unseen species model with Euler transformation was used to estimate lower-bound total TCR beta diversity. TCRdb passed the public sequencing reads through fastp at Q25 and MiXCR, retaining productive beta sequences. Each record represents a unique CDR3 protein, reported with the most common genes and DNA among its rows. The authors' filters were not applied to this entry. This sample gives hundreds of thousands of distinct CDR3 sequences in total; 58% of them show up just once. Jointly, the top ten make up roughly 34% of the sample.

This sample stems from a study of blood T cells in healthy people across ages (dated by TCRdb to the mid-2010s). For the study in its entirety: In model experiments, template switching captured about one uniquely barcoded TCR beta cDNA molecule for every two T cells. To track age-related changes in TCR beta repertoire diversity, the study relied on deep sequencing normalized with unique cDNA molecular identifiers. Donors were grouped into four age groups: young (average approximately 15 years), middle-aged (roughly 37), aged (about 60) and long-lived (around 80). To avoid experimental bias, donors of different ages were randomly spread across the sequencing lanes. For two donors (one aged 18 to 29 and one aged 80 or older), the study analyzed two additional independent replicas of 1 million unique cDNA reads from the same blood draw. What the authors observed across the whole study: As age increased, observed TCR beta diversity per million T cells dropped in a roughly linear way, and a significant reduction was already evident by age around 41. Estimates of total diversity based on one million sequenced T cells were regarded as lower bounds and as underestimates. Bulk unsorted PBMC profiling prevented conclusive comparison of naive and antigen-experienced compartments. Donor CMV infection status was unknown, potentially confounding age-related changes in expanded clonotypes. A strong correlation was found between observed TCR beta diversity and the percentage of naive T cells measured by flow cytometry. Compared with the aged group, the long-lived group had more naive CD4+ T cells, fewer expanded clones and increased TCR diversity, suggesting age selection.

CDR1 and CDR2 (SNHLY, FYNNEI) derive from the germline V gene. The cysteine opens and the phenylalanine closes a CDR3 of 15 amino acids. Of all the DNA, just the CDR3 is kept, 45 bases in frame from base 1. V sheds 5 bases and J sheds 5 bases, leaving 18 bases between their ends. The donors were under 40 Caucasian individuals from Russia, aged 6 to 90 years, who were systemically healthy. Each donor gave 8 to 10 milliliters of peripheral blood, drawn into EDTA-treated Vacutainer tubes. PBMCs were isolated by Ficoll-Paque density-gradient centrifugation, with at least 6 million obtained per sample. Total RNA, at least 6 micrograms per sample, was extracted from PBMCs with Trizol reagent. For every donor, flow cytometry on a PBMC aliquot measured the percentage of naive CD45RAhigh/CD27high T cells.

The clonotype comes from a man between 60 and 70 years old in good health. The receptor chain draws on TRBV2 and TRBJ2-5; the D element might be TRBD1 or TRBD2, as each aligns at 5 bases. Sequenced input: blood. Here is the DNA: TGTGCCAGCAGTCAAACAAGGTGGGGGTCGGAGACCCAGTACTTC. This gives the protein CASSQTRWGSETQYF.